The 20 T cell receptor beta chains in this list originate from one sample, sequenced in a study of cytomegalovirus exposure and HLA in healthy donors. Clones were read by immunoSEQ multiplex PCR, and TCRdb kept only the in-frame ones, dropping some. The sample yields about 190,000 clones, 86% seen once. Input material: PBMCs. Every receptor here comes from a woman younger than 30 in good health and CMV-seronegative.

V gene TRBV19 combines with J gene TRBJ1-2; 7 nucleotides line up with TRBD1. Germline CDR1 and CDR2: LNHDA and SQIVND (reference sequence). With 5 bases clipped from V and 4 bases from J, the junction kept 10 bases outside the gene matches. The CDR3 extends over 15 amino acids. This chain's CDR3 is CASSSDRVQGYGYTF. Written as DNA, the CDR3 is TGTGCCAGTAGTTCCGACAGGGTACAGGGCTATGGCTACACCTTC.

The chain carries TRBV19 and TRBJ2-1, with a possible D match to TRBD1 (6 bases). Per germline, CDR1 LNHDA and CDR2 SQIVND (reference sequence). This CDR3 has 17 residues. The V and J ends lost 3 bases and 5 bases respectively, with 20 bases between them. CDR3 coding DNA: TGTGCCAGTAGTATGGATACATGGGGGCAGAACCACAATGAGCAGTTCTTC. This encodes CASSMDTWGQNHNEQFF.

This clone was counted between two and nine times. The chain couples TRBV7-9 to TRBJ1-5; tentatively, D is TRBD1 (5 bases). The V gene's germline CDR1 is SEHNR and CDR2 FQNEAQ (reference sequence). Trimming pared 1 base from V and 5 bases from J, leaving 21 bases between. The CDR3 consists of 18 residues. The CDR3 bases are TGTGCCAGCAGCTTAGGGGCCTGGGCAATCGGGGGATATCAGCCCCAGCATTTT. This sequence encodes CASSLGAWAIGGYQPQHF.

The chain couples TRBV5-1 to TRBJ2-7, with D hard to call. This CDR3 has 15 residues. From germline, CDR1 is SGHRS and CDR2 YFSETQ. V was trimmed by 1 base and J by 3 bases, leaving 14 bases between them. As DNA, the CDR3 is TGCGCCAGCAGCTTGACCCGGGTCACGGGCTACGAGCAGTACTTC. This sequence encodes CASSLTRVTGYEQYF.

The CDR3 DNA is TGTGCCAGCTCTCCGGGCACAGATACGCAGTATTTT. Protein product: CASSPGTDTQYF. This chain links TRBV6-1 with TRBJ2-3, with D unclear. The germline V gene encodes CDR1 MNHNS and CDR2 SASEGT. This CDR3 comprises 12 residues. The germline V and J ends were trimmed by 8 bases and 1 base, with 7 bases remaining between them.

The genes are TRBV28 and TRBJ1-1; 9 bases fit TRBD1. The ends lost 8 bases at V and 9 bases at J; junction bases unmatched: 10. CDR3 size: 13 residues. The germline V gene has CDR1 MDHEN and CDR2 SYDVKM. The CDR3 loop is CASLPDRGQKAFF. CDR3 bases: TGTGCCAGCCTCCCGGACAGGGGTCAGAAAGCTTTCTTT.

This chain uses TRBV6-1 with TRBJ1-6, with 8 positions matching TRBD1. V gave up 3 bases and J gave up 4 bases; unmatched junction bases: 8. The CDR3 is 17 residues long. Per germline, CDR1 MNHNS and CDR2 SASEGT. CDR3 protein: CASSDAWTGRYNSPLHF. CDR3 DNA: TGTGCCAGCAGTGACGCGTGGACAGGGCGATATAATTCACCCCTCCACTTT.

This chain's CDR3 is CASSLHFLFLAGGPKTEYF. DNA for the CDR3: TGTGCCAGCAGCTTGCACTTCCTTTTTTTAGCGGGGGGGCCCAAAACCGAGTATTTT. This sequence joins TRBV5-6 and TRBJ2-3; 11 nucleotides line up with TRBD2. There are 19 residues in the CDR3. The junction had 23 bases not matched to a gene; V was cut back by 1 base and J by 13 bases. Germline V gene sequence: CDR1 SGHDT, CDR2 YYEEEE.

The chain combines TRBV5-6 with TRBJ2-1, with a tentative D call TRBD1 (6 bases). This CDR3 spans 15 amino acids. V was cut by 2 bases and J by 0 bases, with 9 bases left in between. CDR1 and CDR2 (germline): SGHDT, YYEEEE. The CDR3 DNA follows: TGTGCCAGCAGCTTCGGACAGTACTCCTACAATGAGCAGTTCTTC. Protein product: CASSFGQYSYNEQFF.

This chain connects TRBV5-1 to TRBJ1-1, with D perhaps matching TRBD1 (5 bases). This CDR3 spans 15 amino acids. V lost 3 bases, J lost 0 bases, and 12 bases lay in between. Germline loops: CDR1 SGHRS, CDR2 YFSETQ. CDR3 coding DNA: TGCGCCAGCAGCTCAAGACAGACCATGAACACTGAAGCTTTCTTT. Protein product: CASSSRQTMNTEAFF. Complete variable domain (other parts from reference TRBV5-1 and TRBJ1-1): KAGVTQTPRYLIKTRGQQVTLSCSPISGHRSVSWYQQTPGQGLQFLFEYFSETQRNKGNFPGRFSGRQFSNSRSEMNVSTLELGDSALYLCASSSRQTMNTEAFFGQGTRLTVV.

This clone was seen a handful of times. This chain joins TRBV7-2 and TRBJ2-7; no definite D call. V was cut by 4 bases and J by 2 bases, with 6 bases left in between. The CDR3 consists of 12 residues. CDR1 is SGHTA, CDR2 FQGNSA, per germline. The CDR3 nucleotides are TGTGCCAGCAGCTCCCTTCCCTACGAGCAGTACTTC. It translates to CASSSLPYEQYF.

V gene TRBV5-1 combines with J gene TRBJ1-1; D gene unclear. The germline V gene has CDR1 SGHRS and CDR2 YFSETQ. This CDR3 contains 12 residues. The V and J ends lost 4 bases and 0 bases respectively, with 4 bases between them. CDR3 sequence reads: CASSRVNTEAFF. CDR3 sequence (DNA): TGCGCCAGCAGCCGTGTGAACACTGAAGCTTTCTTT.

The CDR3 is CASSLATAGHYDEQYF. The CDR3 DNA follows: TGCGCCAGCAGCTTGGCCACTGCAGGGCACTACGACGAGCAGTACTTC. The J gene is TRBJ2-7, the V gene TRBV5-1, with TRBD1 as a possible D gene (5 bases). CDR3 length equals 16 residues. Germline loops: CDR1 SGHRS, CDR2 YFSETQ. Trimming took off 0 bases at V and 5 bases at J, with 18 bases between the two ends.

The genes are TRBV6-6 and TRBJ2-1; TRBD2 matches at 7 bases. The germline CDR1 and CDR2 sequences are MNHNY and SVGAGI (reference sequence). This CDR3 is 12 amino acids long. Germline trimming cut 0 bases from V and 12 bases from J; bases unmatched to any gene: 2. The CDR3 DNA follows: TGTGCCAGCAGTTACTCTGGACTAGGGCAGTTCTTC. Its translation is CASSYSGLGQFF.

The rearrangement joins TRBV15 to TRBJ2-7, with D possibly TRBD2 on 6 matching bases. This CDR3 region has 15 residues. Germline V gives CDR1 LNHNV, CDR2 YYDKDF (reference sequence). Trimming pared 0 bases from V and 4 bases from J, leaving 13 bases between. Here the CDR3 reads CATSRDRDSWYEQYF. The CDR3 nucleotides are TGTGCCACCAGCAGAGACCGGGACTCATGGTACGAGCAGTACTTC.

The chain carries TRBV5-1 and TRBJ2-7, with TRBD2 matching over 8 bases. CDR1 SGHRS and CDR2 YFSETQ come from the germline V gene. This CDR3 contains 16 residues. With 6 bases clipped from V and 3 bases from J, the junction kept 14 bases outside the gene matches. CDR3 loop: CASTQGLGGRFYEQYF. CDR3 in DNA: TGCGCCAGCACCCAAGGGTTGGGCGGGAGGTTCTACGAGCAGTACTTC.

The V gene is TRBV10-1, the J gene TRBJ2-5; the D is unclear. The CDR3 runs to 13 residues. Germline values: CDR1 WNHNN, CDR2 SYGVQD (reference sequence). Trimming cost V 2 bases and J 4 bases, with 8 bases left between them. CDR3 in DNA: TGCGCCAGCAGTGAGAGCCCGGGAGAGACCCAGTACTTC. Translating it yields CASSESPGETQYF.

The chain joins TRBV27 to TRBJ2-2, with D perhaps TRBD1 (6 bases). CDR3 length: 15 amino acids. Per the germline V gene, CDR1 is MNHEY and CDR2 is SMNVEV (reference sequence). The germline V and J ends were trimmed by 7 bases and 6 bases, with 18 bases remaining between them. The chain's CDR3 is CASKVTGSFAGELFF. In DNA form, the CDR3 reads TGTGCCAGCAAGGTAACAGGGTCGTTTGCCGGGGAGCTGTTTTTT.

This clone came up a few times. CDR3: CATGLVGTDTQYF. The CDR3 bases are TGTGCCACCGGACTAGTCGGGACAGATACGCAGTATTTT. J is TRBJ2-3 and V is TRBV6-1; 7 nucleotides align to TRBD2. This CDR3 contains 13 residues. Germline lookup yields CDR1 MNHNS and CDR2 SASEGT. V dropped 10 bases and J dropped 3; count of bases not matched to a gene: 7.

V is TRBV9 and J is TRBJ2-5; possible D gene TRBD2, 6 bases. Germline CDR1 is SGDLS and CDR2 is YYNGEE. There are 14 residues in the CDR3. Trimming removed 3 bases at V and 2 bases at J, with 11 bases between. In nucleotides, the CDR3 is TGTGCCAGCAGCGGAGTGACTAGTCAAGAGACCCAGTACTTC. Protein product: CASSGVTSQETQYF.